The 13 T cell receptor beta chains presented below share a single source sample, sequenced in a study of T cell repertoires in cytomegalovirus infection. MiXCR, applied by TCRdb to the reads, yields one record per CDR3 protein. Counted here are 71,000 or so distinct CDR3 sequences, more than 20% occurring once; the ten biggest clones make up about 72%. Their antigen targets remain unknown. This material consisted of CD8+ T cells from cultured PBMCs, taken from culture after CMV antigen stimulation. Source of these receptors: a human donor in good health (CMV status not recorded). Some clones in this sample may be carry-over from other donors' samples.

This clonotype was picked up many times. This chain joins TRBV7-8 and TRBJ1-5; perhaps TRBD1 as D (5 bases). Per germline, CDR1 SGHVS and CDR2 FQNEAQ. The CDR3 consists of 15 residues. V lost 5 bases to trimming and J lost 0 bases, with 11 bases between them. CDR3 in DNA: TGTGCCAGCAGCCCAGGGCTAAATAGCAATCAGCCCCAGCATTTT. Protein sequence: CASSPGLNSNQPQHF.

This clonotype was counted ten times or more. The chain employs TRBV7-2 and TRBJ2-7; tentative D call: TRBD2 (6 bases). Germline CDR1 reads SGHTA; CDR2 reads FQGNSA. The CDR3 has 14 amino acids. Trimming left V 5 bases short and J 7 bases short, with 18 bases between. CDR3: CASSPLRGVVEQYF. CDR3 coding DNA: TGTGCCAGCAGCCCTCTGCGGGGCGTAGTTGAGCAGTACTTC.

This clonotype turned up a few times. CDR3 DNA: TGTGCCAGCAGCGACTACAGGGGGCCAAAGACCCAGTACTTC. Translating gives CASSDYRGPKTQYF. This chain joins TRBV7-9 and TRBJ2-5, with 9 nucleotides matching TRBD1. Per germline, CDR1 SEHNR and CDR2 FQNEAQ (reference sequence). There are 14 residues in the CDR3. V shed 5 bases and J 6 bases; nucleotides not matched to a gene: 7.

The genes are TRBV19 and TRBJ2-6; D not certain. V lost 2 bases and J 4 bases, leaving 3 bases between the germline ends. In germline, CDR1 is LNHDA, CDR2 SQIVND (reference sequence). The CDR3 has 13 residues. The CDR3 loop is CASSITGANVLTF. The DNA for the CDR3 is TGTGCCAGTAGTATAACCGGGGCCAACGTCCTGACTTTC. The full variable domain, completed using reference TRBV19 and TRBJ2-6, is DGGITQSPKYLFRKEGQNVTLSCEQNLNHDAMYWYRQDPGQGLRLIYYSQIVNDFQKGDIAEGYSVSREKKESFPLTVTSAQKNPTAFYLCASSITGANVLTFGAGSRLTVL.

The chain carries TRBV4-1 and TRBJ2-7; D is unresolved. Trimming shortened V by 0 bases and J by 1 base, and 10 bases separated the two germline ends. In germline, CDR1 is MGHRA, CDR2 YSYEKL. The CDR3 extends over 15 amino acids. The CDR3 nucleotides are TGCGCCAGCAGCCAAGAAACCAGGCCATCCTACGAGCAGTACTTC. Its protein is CASSQETRPSYEQYF.

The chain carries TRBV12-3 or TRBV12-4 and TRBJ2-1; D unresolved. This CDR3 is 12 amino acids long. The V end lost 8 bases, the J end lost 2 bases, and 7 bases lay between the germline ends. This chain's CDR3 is CASAGPYNEQFF. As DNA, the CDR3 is TGTGCCAGCGCCGGCCCCTACAATGAGCAGTTCTTC.

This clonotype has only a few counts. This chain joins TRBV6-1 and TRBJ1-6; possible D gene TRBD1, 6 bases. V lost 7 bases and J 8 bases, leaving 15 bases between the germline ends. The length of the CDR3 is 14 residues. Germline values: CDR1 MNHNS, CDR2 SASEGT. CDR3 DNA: TGTGCCAGCACTGTACAGGGATTGTATTCACCCCTCCACTTT. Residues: CASTVQGLYSPLHF.

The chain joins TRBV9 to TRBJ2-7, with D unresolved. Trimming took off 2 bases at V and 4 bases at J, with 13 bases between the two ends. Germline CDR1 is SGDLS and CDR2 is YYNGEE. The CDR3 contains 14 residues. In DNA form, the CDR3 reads TGTGCCAGCAGCGTGGCCGATGGCGTGTACGAGCAGTACTTC. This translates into CASSVADGVYEQYF.

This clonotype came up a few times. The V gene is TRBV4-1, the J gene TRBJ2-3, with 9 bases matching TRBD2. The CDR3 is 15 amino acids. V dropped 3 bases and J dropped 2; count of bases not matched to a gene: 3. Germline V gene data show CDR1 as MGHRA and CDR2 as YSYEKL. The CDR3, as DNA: TGCGCCAGCAGCCAGGCTAGCGGGGTCACAGATACGCAGTATTTT. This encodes CASSQASGVTDTQYF.

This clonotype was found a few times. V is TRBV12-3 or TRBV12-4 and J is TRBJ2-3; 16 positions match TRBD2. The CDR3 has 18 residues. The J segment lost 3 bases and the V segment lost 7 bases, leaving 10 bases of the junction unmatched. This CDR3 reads CASNWVGLAGGLTDTQYF. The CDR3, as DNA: TGTGCCAGCAACTGGGTGGGACTAGCGGGGGGGCTGACAGATACGCAGTATTTT.

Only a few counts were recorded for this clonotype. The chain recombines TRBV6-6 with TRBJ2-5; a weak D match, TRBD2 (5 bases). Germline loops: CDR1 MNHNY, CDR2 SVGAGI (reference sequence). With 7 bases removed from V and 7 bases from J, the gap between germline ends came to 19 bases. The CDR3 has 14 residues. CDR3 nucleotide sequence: TGTGCCAGCATTATCACGGGGTGGAAAGCGACCCAGTACTTC. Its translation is CASIITGWKATQYF.

The chain's CDR3 is CASSLVDRHYSPLHF. The CDR3 DNA follows: TGTGCCAGCAGCTTAGTAGACAGACACTATTCACCCCTCCACTTT. The chain uses TRBV11-2 and TRBJ1-6; possible D gene TRBD1, 5 bases. The V gene lost 1 base and the J gene lost 8 bases, with 12 bases spanning the gap. The CDR3 has 15 residues. The germline V gene has CDR1 SGHAT and CDR2 FQNNGV.

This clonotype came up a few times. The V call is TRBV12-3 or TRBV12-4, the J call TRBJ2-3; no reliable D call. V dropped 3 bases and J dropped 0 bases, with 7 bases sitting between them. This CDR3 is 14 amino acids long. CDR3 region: CASSFLTSTDTQYF. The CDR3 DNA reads TGTGCCAGCAGTTTCCTGACTAGCACAGATACGCAGTATTTT.